The 19 T cell receptor beta chains in this list originate from one sample, sequenced in a study of blood T cell repertoires in COVID-19. TCRdb's copy holds only in-frame clones and misses some; the assay was immunoSEQ multiplex PCR. This sample has roughly 250,000 clones; approximately 86% occur once, and the top ten carry around 10%. The sample comprised peripheral blood. These receptors were obtained from a man aged 35-49 years who had recovered from COVID-19.

The chain links TRBV10-3 to TRBJ1-2, with TRBD1 matching over 9 bases. Per the germline V gene, CDR1 is ENHRY and CDR2 is SYGVKD. The ends lost 6 bases at V and 4 bases at J; junction bases unmatched: 9. The CDR3 runs 15 residues. The CDR3 spells CAIRGDRVPSYGYTF. The CDR3 DNA sequence: TGTGCCATCAGGGGGGACAGGGTCCCGTCCTATGGCTACACCTTC.

The rearrangement links TRBV4-1 to TRBJ1-2; D may be TRBD1 (5 bases). The CDR3 runs 12 residues. The germline V and J ends were trimmed by 2 bases and 8 bases, with 9 bases remaining between them. Germline CDR1 is MGHRA and CDR2 is YSYEKL. The chain's CDR3 is CASSQKGWGYTF. The DNA for the CDR3 is TGCGCCAGCAGCCAAAAGGGGTGGGGCTACACCTTC.

This chain joins TRBV6-2 or TRBV6-3 and TRBJ1-1, with 11 bases identical to TRBD1. Germline-derived CDR1 and CDR2 are MNHEY and SVGEGT. The length of the CDR3 is 17 residues. Losses at the gene ends were 5 bases for V and 4 bases for J; bases not matched to a gene: 12. The CDR3 region is CASSGRTGGFSTTEAFF. In DNA form, the CDR3 reads TGTGCCAGCAGTGGCAGGACAGGGGGCTTCTCGACCACTGAAGCTTTCTTT.

The chain has TRBV11-2 and TRBJ1-1; D is possibly TRBD1 (6 bases). The CDR3 extends over 12 amino acids. Trimming left V 3 bases short and J 4 bases short, with 6 bases between. Per germline, CDR1 SGHAT and CDR2 FQNNGV. For the CDR3, the DNA is TGTGCCAGCAGCTTCAGGGGCACTGAAGCTTTCTTT. Translated: CASSFRGTEAFF.

The chain recombines TRBV9 with TRBJ1-3; D possibly corresponds to TRBD1 (6 bases). This CDR3 contains 17 residues. V gave up 0 bases and J gave up 0 bases, with 13 bases separating them. The germline V gene encodes CDR1 SGDLS and CDR2 YYNGEE. CDR3 region: CASSVATGGSSGNTIYF. CDR3 in DNA: TGTGCCAGCAGCGTAGCTACGGGGGGCTCCTCTGGAAACACCATATATTTT.

V and J are TRBV30 and TRBJ2-1; D remains unclear. Germline CDR1 reads GTSNPN; CDR2 reads SVGIG (reference sequence). There are 13 residues in the CDR3. Between the trimmed V and J ends, which lost 0 bases and 6 bases, there was a span of 9 bases. The CDR3 DNA follows: TGTGCCTGGAGTGTACGAGTAGCCAATGAGCAGTTCTTC. Translation: CAWSVRVANEQFF.

The V and J genes are TRBV7-2 and TRBJ2-7; TRBD2 aligns across 7 bases. V shed 1 base, J shed 0 bases, and the junction held 6 bases outside the gene matches. The germline CDR1 and CDR2 sequences are SGHTA and FQGNSA. The length of the CDR3 is 16 residues. This CDR3 is CASSLGRGGSSYEQYF. In DNA form, the CDR3 reads TGTGCCAGCAGCTTAGGTCGTGGCGGGAGCTCCTACGAGCAGTACTTC.

This chain links TRBV7-8 with TRBJ1-1, with 8 bases matching TRBD1. Germline V lookup: CDR1 SGHVS, CDR2 FQNEAQ. V shed 7 bases and J 0 bases; nucleotides not matched to a gene: 16. This CDR3 is built from 18 residues. The DNA of the CDR3 is TGTGCCAGCACTTACTATTCCGGAGGGACAGGAATGAACACTGAAGCTTTCTTT. Its protein is CASTYYSGGTGMNTEAFF. The variable domain in full, completed from reference TRBV7-8 and TRBJ1-1, reads GAGVSQSPRYKVAKRGQDVALRCDPISGHVSLFWYQQALGQGPEFLTYFQNEAQLDKSGLPSDRFFAERPEGSVSTLKIQRTQQEDSAVYLCASTYYSGGTGMNTEAFFGQGTRLTVV.

This clone was seen a single time. The chain has TRBV11-2 and TRBJ2-1; 7 bases are shared with TRBD1. Per germline, CDR1 SGHAT and CDR2 FQNNGV. The CDR3 is 15 residues long. With V trimmed by 5 bases and J by 0 bases, 4 bases remained unmatched. CDR3 amino acids: CASSDGTASYNEQFF. In nucleotides, the CDR3 is TGTGCCAGCAGCGACGGGACAGCCTCCTACAATGAGCAGTTCTTC.

V gene TRBV7-2 combines with J gene TRBJ2-1, with TRBD2 identical over 13 bases. J gave up 0 bases and V 3 bases, and 5 bases lay outside the gene matches. CDR1 is SGHTA, CDR2 FQGNSA, per germline. The CDR3 totals 18 residues. The CDR3 nucleotides are TGTGCCAGCAGCTTTGAACTAGCGGGAGGGAGCTCCTACAATGAGCAGTTCTTC. Translating gives CASSFELAGGSSYNEQFF.

The V call is TRBV7-2, the J call TRBJ2-3, with 8 bases fitting TRBD2. J lost 6 bases, V lost 0 bases, and 8 bases had no gene match. The V gene's germline CDR1 is SGHTA and CDR2 FQGNSA. There are 16 residues in the CDR3. The CDR3 protein is CASSLALAGRSDTQYF. The CDR3 bases are TGTGCCAGCAGCTTAGCTCTAGCGGGCCGCTCGGATACGCAGTATTTT.

V is TRBV3-1 (or the pseudogene TRBV3-2) and J is TRBJ2-7, with D maybe TRBD1 (6 bases). CDR3 length: 13 residues. Germline assignment: CDR1 LGHDT and CDR2 YNNKEL (reference sequence). The V end lost 2 bases, the J end lost 6 bases, and 11 bases lay between the germline ends. The CDR3 DNA is TGTGCCAGCAGCCAAACAGGGTCGGGCGAGCAGTACTTC. Its translation: CASSQTGSGEQYF.

The chain is built from TRBV12-3 or TRBV12-4 and TRBJ2-1, with unresolved D. This CDR3 region has 11 residues. Trimming left V 10 bases short and J 5 bases short, with 9 bases between. CDR3 residues: CATCEDNEQFF. The CDR3 DNA is TGTGCCACCTGCGAAGACAATGAGCAGTTCTTC.

This sequence joins TRBV9 and TRBJ2-2, with D tentatively TRBD1 (6 bases). This CDR3 contains 15 residues. Germline lookup yields CDR1 SGDLS and CDR2 YYNGEE. Deletions cut 3 bases from V and 2 bases from J, with 11 bases between. In DNA form, the CDR3 reads TGTGCCAGCAGCGCCCACAGGGCAAACACCGGGGAGCTGTTTTTT. It specifies CASSAHRANTGELFF.

CDR3 loop: CASSVGDISGDTQYF. CDR3 DNA sequence: TGTGCCAGCAGCGTAGGGGACATCTCCGGGGATACGCAGTATTTT. V and J are TRBV9 and TRBJ2-3, with TRBD1 as a possible D gene (6 bases). V dropped 0 bases and J dropped 6 bases, with 14 bases sitting between them. The CDR3 extends over 15 amino acids. Germline-derived CDR1 and CDR2 are SGDLS and YYNGEE.

The chain is built from TRBV7-9 and TRBJ2-7, with 8 bases lining up with TRBD1. Per the germline V gene, CDR1 is SEHNR and CDR2 is FQNEAQ (reference sequence). This CDR3 has 14 residues. The J segment lost 2 bases and the V segment lost 4 bases, leaving 4 bases of the junction unmatched. CDR3 protein: CASSSQQGAYEQYF. As DNA, the CDR3 is TGTGCCAGCAGCTCCCAACAGGGGGCCTACGAGCAGTACTTC.

This chain uses TRBV7-2 with TRBJ2-5; 16 nucleotides match TRBD2. The junction had 2 bases not matched to a gene; V was cut back by 5 bases and J by 2 bases. The CDR3 runs to 16 residues. Germline assignment: CDR1 SGHTA and CDR2 FQGNSA. The CDR3 sequence is CASSMGLAGGQETQYF. The DNA for the CDR3 is TGTGCCAGCAGCATGGGACTAGCGGGGGGGCAAGAGACCCAGTACTTC.

This chain's CDR3 is CASSQTTSGSSNEQFF. The CDR3 nucleotides are TGTGCCAGCTCACAGACGACTAGCGGGAGTTCAAATGAGCAGTTCTTC. This chain uses TRBV18 with TRBJ2-1, with 12 bases lining up with TRBD2. Germline lookup yields CDR1 KGHSH and CDR2 LQKENI. V lost 4 bases and J lost 7; bases outside the gene matches: 8. The CDR3 loop spans 16 amino acids.

The rearrangement joins TRBV7-8 to TRBJ2-3, with D possibly being TRBD2 (7 bases). The length of the CDR3 is 16 residues. CDR1 and CDR2 from the germline V gene are SGHVS and FQNEAQ. The ends were cut back, 5 bases at V and 2 bases at J, with 17 bases in the middle. The CDR3: CASSPRRGLATDTQYF. CDR3 DNA: TGTGCCAGCAGCCCGAGGCGGGGGCTAGCCACAGATACGCAGTATTTT.